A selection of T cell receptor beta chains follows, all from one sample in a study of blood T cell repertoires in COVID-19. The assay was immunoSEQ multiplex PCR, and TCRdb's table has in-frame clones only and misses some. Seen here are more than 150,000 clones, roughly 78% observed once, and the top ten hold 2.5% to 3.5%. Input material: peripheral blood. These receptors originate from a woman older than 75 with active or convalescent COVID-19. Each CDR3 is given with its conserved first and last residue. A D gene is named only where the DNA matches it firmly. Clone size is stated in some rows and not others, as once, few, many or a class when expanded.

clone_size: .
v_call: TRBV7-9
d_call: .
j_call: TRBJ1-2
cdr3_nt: TGTGCCAGCAGCTCTGGCGGGGGCTACTATGGCTACACCTTC
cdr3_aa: CASSSGGGYYGYTF

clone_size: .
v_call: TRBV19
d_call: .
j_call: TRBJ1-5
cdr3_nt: TGTGCCAGTAGTATAGGCGGACAGTTCGAAGGGCCCCAGCATTTT
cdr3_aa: CASSIGGQFEGPQHF

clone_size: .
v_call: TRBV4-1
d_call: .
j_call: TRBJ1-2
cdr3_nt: TGCGCCAGCAGCCCGAATAGCGGGGGGGGGTATGGCTACACCTTC
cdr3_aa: CASSPNSGGGYGYTF

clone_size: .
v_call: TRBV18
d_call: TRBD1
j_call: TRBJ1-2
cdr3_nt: TGTGCCAGCTCACCACAATACGGACAGGGCGAGGGCTACACCTTC
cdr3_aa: CASSPQYGQGEGYTF

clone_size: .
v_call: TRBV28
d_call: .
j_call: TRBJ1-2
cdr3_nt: TGTGCCAGCACCCCGCAACTCTTTCGTGGCTACACCTTC
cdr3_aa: CASTPQLFRGYTF

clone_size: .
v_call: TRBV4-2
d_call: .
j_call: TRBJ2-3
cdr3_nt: TGTGCCAGCAGCCAAGATCGGAGCACAGATACGCAGTATTTT
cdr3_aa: CASSQDRSTDTQYF

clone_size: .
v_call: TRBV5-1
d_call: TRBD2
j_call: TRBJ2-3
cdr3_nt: TGCGCCAGCAGGACGGGGGGGGCCACAGATACGCAGTATTTT
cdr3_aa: CASRTGGATDTQYF

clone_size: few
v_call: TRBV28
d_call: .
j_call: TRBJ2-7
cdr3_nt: TGTGCCAGCAGTTTATACCCGCCAGGCGAGCAGTACTTC
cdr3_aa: CASSLYPPGEQYF

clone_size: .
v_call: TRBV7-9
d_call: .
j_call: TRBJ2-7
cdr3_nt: TGTGCCAGCAGTGTAGCAGGGGCCTACGAGCAGTACTTC
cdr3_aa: CASSVAGAYEQYF

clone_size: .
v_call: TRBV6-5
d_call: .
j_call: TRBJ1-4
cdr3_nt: TGTGCCAGCAGGTATAATGAAAAACTGTTTTTT
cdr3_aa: CASRYNEKLFF

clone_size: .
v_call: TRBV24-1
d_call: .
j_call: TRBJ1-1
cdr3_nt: TGTGCCACCAGTGGTCCTAACACTGAAGCTTTCTTT
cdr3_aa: CATSGPNTEAFF

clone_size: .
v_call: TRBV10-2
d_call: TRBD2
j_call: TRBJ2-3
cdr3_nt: TGCGCCAGCAGTGAGTGGCGGGGGGGCCCTGATACGCAGTATTTT
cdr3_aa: CASSEWRGGPDTQYF

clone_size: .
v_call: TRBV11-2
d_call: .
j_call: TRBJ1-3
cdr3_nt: TGTGCCAGCAGCTTAGAACAGGGAAACACCATATATTTT
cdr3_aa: CASSLEQGNTIYF